This T cell receptor (beta chain) was profiled in a study of blood T cells in healthy people across ages. A J-beta primer mix and a sample-barcoded 5' primer were used in a second PCR of roughly 7 to 12 cycles. TCRdb passed the 5' RACE reads through MiXCR, listing each CDR3 protein once. Of hundreds of thousands of distinct CDR3 sequences in the sample, about 42% were seen once. The sequence derives from a man aged 60 to 75 in good health. The source material was blood.

The CDR3 region has the DNA TGCAGTGCTCATAGCGGGGGGGCGGCAGATACGCAGTATTTT. Translated, it gives CSAHSGGAADTQYF. The genes are TRBV20-1 and TRBJ2-3, with TRBD2 matching 11 bases. CDR1 is DFQATT, CDR2 SNEGSKA, per germline (reference sequence). There are 14 residues in the CDR3. V trimming: 5 bases; J trimming: 4 bases; junction bases outside the gene matches: 5.